The rows below give T cell receptor beta chains drawn from one sample of a study of cytomegalovirus exposure and HLA in healthy donors. Clones were read by immunoSEQ multiplex PCR, and TCRdb kept only the in-frame ones, dropping some. The sample has 120,000 or so clones; approximately 86% are singletons. The sample taken for sequencing was PBMCs. The source of these receptors is a man in his forties in good health and CMV-seronegative. The CDR3 runs from the conserved cysteine through the conserved F or W. The order of the fields is J gene, V gene, D gene, clone size, CDR3 DNA, CDR3 protein. The D gene is left open where the match is weak. A row's size may be missing; if present it is once, few, many or a size class.

>TRBJ1-4|TRBV5-1|-|-
TGCGCCAGCAGCTACGGCGGGACTTCTAATGAAAAACTGTTTTTT
CASSYGGTSNEKLFF
>TRBJ2-1|TRBV29-1|TRBD2|-
TGCAGCGTTGACGGGAAAGCGGGGGTCAACAATGAGCAGTTCTTC
CSVDGKAGVNNEQFF
>TRBJ2-5|TRBV27|-|-
TGTGCCAGCAGTCCGATAAACCGGGGGGAGACCCAGTACTTC
CASSPINRGETQYF
>TRBJ2-5|TRBV28|TRBD2|-
TGTGCCAGCAATCACCTAACTAGCGGGGGGCCGGAGACCCAGTACTTC
CASNHLTSGGPETQYF
>TRBJ2-1|TRBV6-1|-|-
TGTGCCAGCAGTAGGAGGGTCTCCTACAATGAGCAGTTCTTC
CASSRRVSYNEQFF
>TRBJ2-5|TRBV9|-|-
TGTGCCAGCAGCGAGCAACAGGGTGGGCAAGAGACCCAGTACTTC
CASSEQQGGQETQYF
>TRBJ1-1|TRBV6-1|-|-
TGTGCCAGCAGTGAAGGGGGGCAGAACACTGAAGCTTTCTTT
CASSEGGQNTEAFF
>TRBJ1-5|TRBV6-6|-|few
TGTGCCAGCAGTTACGGGCAGGGAGGTCAGCCCCAGCATTTT
CASSYGQGGQPQHF
>TRBJ1-4|TRBV6-6|TRBD1|-
TGTGCCAGCAGTTTGGGGACAGGGGGCGCAGGTGAAAAACTGTTTTTT
CASSLGTGGAGEKLFF
>TRBJ2-5|TRBV5-6|-|once
TGTGCCAGCAGCTTGGATAGGGGGCGGGGTTCGGAGACCCAGTACTTC
CASSLDRGRGSETQYF
>TRBJ2-6|TRBV27|TRBD1|-
TGTGCCAGCAGTCCTACAGGGGGATTCTCTGGGGCCAACGTCCTGACTTTC
CASSPTGGFSGANVLTF
>TRBJ1-1|TRBV2|-|few
TGTGCCAGCAGTGACCGAGTGAACACTGAAGCTTTCTTT
CASSDRVNTEAFF
>TRBJ2-3|TRBV5-1|TRBD2|once
TGCGCCAGCAGCCCTAGCGGGGGCACAGATACGCAGTATTTT
CASSPSGGTDTQYF
>TRBJ1-5|TRBV27|-|-
TGTGCCAGCAGTCCCCGGGGGTCGTATCAGCCCCAGCATTTT
CASSPRGSYQPQHF
>TRBJ2-7|TRBV7-2|TRBD1|-
TGTGCCAGCAGCTCCTCCCCGGACAGGGGCTCCTACGAGCAGTACTTC
CASSSSPDRGSYEQYF
>TRBJ2-1|TRBV7-9|TRBD2|-
TGTGCCAGCAGCTCAATCGGGGGGGAGCAGTTCTTC
CASSSIGGEQFF
>TRBJ2-2|TRBV11-2|-|-
TGTGCCAGCAGCCTCCTCTCCGGGGAGCTGTTTTTT
CASSLLSGELFF
>TRBJ1-1|TRBV15|TRBD1|-
TGTGCCACCAGCAGTGCGACGGACAGGTATTCCGAAGCTTTCTTT
CATSSATDRYSEAFF
>TRBJ1-1|TRBV7-3|TRBD1|-
TGTGCCAGCAGCTCTAGAGGGACAGGGGGAGAGACTGAAGCTTTCTTT
CASSSRGTGGETEAFF
>TRBJ2-5|TRBV2|TRBD2|-
TGTGCCAGCAGCTCGAACGGACTAGCGGGGGTGCAAGAGACCCAGTACTTC
CASSSNGLAGVQETQYF
>TRBJ2-1|TRBV6-6|TRBD2|-
TGTGCCAGCTGCCAACAAGCGGGGGCCGTCCACAATGAGCAGTTCTTC
CASCQQAGAVHNEQFF
>TRBJ2-2|TRBV13|-|-
TGTGCCAGCAGCCAGGGCTCCAGGGGGAACACCGGGGAGCTGTTTTTT
CASSQGSRGNTGELFF
>TRBJ2-1|TRBV6-4|-|-
TGTGCCAGCAGTGACGAGATAGGGGATGAGCAGTTCTTC
CASSDEIGDEQFF
>TRBJ1-1|TRBV29-1|-|-
TGCAGCGTCGCGGGGCCGAGAACTGAAGCTTTCTTT
CSVAGPRTEAFF
>TRBJ1-2|TRBV6-1|-|-
TGTGCCAGCAGAACCTCACTGGGGCAGAACGGCTACACCTTC
CASRTSLGQNGYTF
>TRBJ1-2|TRBV2|-|-
TGTGCCGGGACATCAGGCACTTATGGCTACACCTTC
CAGTSGTYGYTF
>TRBJ1-5|TRBV7-9|TRBD1|-
TGTGCCAGCAGCTCCTCCCGGGAAGGAGGGGGCCCCAATCAGCCCCAGCATTTT
CASSSSREGGGPNQPQHF
>TRBJ1-5|TRBV4-3|-|-
TGCGCCAGCAGCCAAGAGGGAGGGACGGGCCAGCCCCAGCATTTT
CASSQEGGTGQPQHF
>TRBJ1-1|TRBV29-1|TRBD1|-
TGCAGCGCCCCACCCCCGGGACAGATTGAAGCTTTCTTT
CSAPPPGQIEAFF
>TRBJ1-2|TRBV5-4|TRBD1|-
TGTGCCAGCAGCCCCTTGACAGGGACTGGCTACACCTTC
CASSPLTGTGYTF
>TRBJ1-1|TRBV4-2|-|-
TGTGCCAGCAGCCAAGAAGGACTTGGCAGGGAAGCTTTCTTT
CASSQEGLGREAFF
>TRBJ2-7|TRBV7-8|-|-
TGTGCCAGCAGCTTTACCACGGGCGAGCAGTACTTC
CASSFTTGEQYF
>TRBJ2-5|TRBV14|-|-
TGTGCCAGCAGCCAAGACCGGGTCCAGACCCAGTACTTC
CASSQDRVQTQYF
>TRBJ1-1|TRBV9|-|-
TGTGCCAGCAGCCCAGTGGTGCAAACGAAGAACACTGAAGCTTTCTTT
CASSPVVQTKNTEAFF
>TRBJ2-2|TRBV7-9|-|-
TGTGCCAGCAGCTTAATCAGTCCTTACACCGGGGAGCTGTTTTTT
CASSLISPYTGELFF
>TRBJ1-5|TRBV5-4|TRBD1|-
TGTGCCAGCAGCTTCGACAGGGGACAGCCCCAGCATTTT
CASSFDRGQPQHF
>TRBJ2-3|TRBV6-6|-|-
TGTGCCAGCATGTTCCAGGGGTCGGGCGGAACGGGCACGCAGTATTTT
CASMFQGSGGTGTQYF
>TRBJ1-1|TRBV28|-|-
TGTGCATCGGTGGTGAACACTGAAGCTTTCTTT
CASVVNTEAFF
>TRBJ1-1|TRBV2|-|-
TGTGCCAGCAATATACAGGGATTGAACACTGAAGCTTTCTTT
CASNIQGLNTEAFF
>TRBJ1-1|TRBV7-2|TRBD1|-
TGTGCCAGCAGCTCTCATGGACAGGGCGGTTGGACTGAAGCTTTCTTT
CASSSHGQGGWTEAFF
>TRBJ1-3|TRBV6-6|TRBD1|-
TGTGCCAGCAGTTACGTAGACAGGGCTGGAAACACCATATATTTT
CASSYVDRAGNTIYF
>TRBJ2-5|TRBV7-8|TRBD1|-
TGTGCCAGCAGCGCAACGTACCCCTTGTCGACAGGGGCGTACCAAGAGACCCAGTACTTC
CASSATYPLSTGAYQETQYF
>TRBJ2-7|TRBV5-4|-|-
TGTGCCAGCAGCTCCCGGGACACTAGCTCCTACGAGCAGTACTTC
CASSSRDTSSYEQYF
>TRBJ1-4|TRBV7-2|-|-
TGTGCCAGCAGACACGGCCAGGGTTTAGGGGAAAAACTGTTTTTT
CASRHGQGLGEKLFF
>TRBJ1-1|TRBV7-2|TRBD1|once
TGTGCCAGCAGCTTGAGGCAGGGGGCAGCTTTCTTT
CASSLRQGAAFF
>TRBJ1-3|TRBV15|-|-
TGTGCCACCAGCAGAGATGGGGCGTCTGGAAACACCATATATTTT
CATSRDGASGNTIYF
>TRBJ1-2|TRBV5-1|-|-
TGCGCCAGCAGCTCGACGGGAAACTATGGCTACACCTTC
CASSSTGNYGYTF
>TRBJ1-3|TRBV7-9|-|-
TGTGCCAGCAGCTCCGCGGGAGCTGGAAACACCATATATTTT
CASSSAGAGNTIYF